These 23 T cell receptor beta chains came from one sample sequenced in a study of prognosis after radiotherapy for stage I lung cancer. The genomic DNA TCR beta CDR3 region underwent two rounds of multiplex PCR. Each TRBV and TRBJ gene had its own primer in the first PCR round. TCRdb independently ran MiXCR on the multiplex PCR reads; one entry per CDR3 protein. The profile shows more than 9,500 distinct CDR3 sequences, nearly 55% of them singletons. This specimen was PBMCs, taken before or after stereotactic body radiation therapy (not recorded which). The source is a donor over 45 with non-small cell lung cancer.

The J gene is TRBJ2-7, the V gene TRBV11-3, with a possible D match to TRBD2 (6 bases). The germline CDR1 and CDR2 sequences are SGHNT and YENEEA. CDR3 length equals 15 residues. V lost 1 base to trimming and J lost 5 bases, with 15 bases between them. CDR3 amino acids: CASSLAAGSVHEQYF. The CDR3 DNA is TGTGCCAGCAGCTTAGCAGCGGGTTCAGTCCACGAGCAGTACTTC.

Ten or more counts support this clonotype. This rearrangement joins TRBV5-5 to TRBJ2-7; D may be TRBD1 (5 bases). Germline CDR1 is SGHKS and CDR2 is YYEKEE (reference sequence). V was trimmed by 2 bases and J by 4 bases, leaving 7 bases between them. The CDR3 runs to 12 residues. CDR3 sequence reads: CASSFDRYEQYF. The CDR3 nucleotides read TGTGCCAGCAGCTTCGACAGATACGAGCAGTACTTC. Looking up the rest from reference TRBV5-5 and TRBJ2-7 gives the full variable domain: DAGVTQSPTHLIKTRGQQVTLRCSPISGHKSVSWYQQVLGQGPQFIFQYYEKEERGRGNFPDRFSARQFPNYSSELNVNALLLGDSALYLCASSFDRYEQYFGPGTRLTVT.

This clonotype was observed at least ten times. The chain links TRBV9 to TRBJ2-2; TRBD2 matches 7 bases. With V trimmed by 7 bases and J by 4 bases, 10 bases remained unmatched. The germline CDR1 and CDR2 sequences are SGDLS and YYNGEE. CDR3 length: 15 residues. The DNA for the CDR3 is TGTGCCAGCCAGCGGGACGTCTTGACCACCGGGGAGCTGTTTTTT. Its protein product is CASQRDVLTTGELFF.

This clonotype has ten or more counts. The J gene is TRBJ2-7, the V gene TRBV29-1, with 9 bases identical to TRBD1. This CDR3 has 12 residues. Germline CDR1 is SQVTM and CDR2 is ANQGSEA. The V segment lost 4 bases and the J segment 5 bases; nucleotides outside the gene matches: 3. The CDR3 DNA sequence: TGCAGCGTTGTGGGACAGGGACACGAGCAGTACTTC. Translated: CSVVGQGHEQYF.

The chain is built from TRBV5-1 and TRBJ2-7; tentative D call: TRBD2 (8 bases). The length of the CDR3 is 15 residues. V was pared by 4 bases and J by 5 bases, with 19 bases between. CDR1 is SGHRS, CDR2 YFSETQ, per germline. The CDR3 nucleotides are TGCGCCAGCAGCAAAGGGGGCGGGAGGCAGAACGAGCAGTACTTC. As protein: CASSKGGGRQNEQYF.

V usage is TRBV10-3 and J usage is TRBJ2-7, with a weak D call TRBD2 (6 bases). Germline lookup yields CDR1 ENHRY and CDR2 SYGVKD. CDR3 length: 13 residues. The germline V and J ends were trimmed by 7 bases and 0 bases, with 10 bases remaining between them. CDR3: CAIKASDSYEQYF. DNA for the CDR3: TGTGCCATCAAGGCTAGCGACTCCTACGAGCAGTACTTC.

The gene calls are TRBV6-5 and TRBJ1-3; possibly TRBD1 for D (5 bases). The CDR3 is 15 residues long. Trimming took 0 bases from V and 2 from J, leaving 8 bases between them. Germline V CDR1 and CDR2: MNHEY, SVGAGI. The CDR3 DNA reads TGTGCCAGCAGTTACTCTTGGGGCACTGGAAACACCATATATTTT. As protein: CASSYSWGTGNTIYF.

By frequency in the sample, this clonotype is medium-sized. The chain has TRBV28 and TRBJ2-1, with D hard to call. Per germline, CDR1 MDHEN and CDR2 SYDVKM. The germline V and J ends were trimmed by 8 bases and 4 bases, with 18 bases remaining between them. The CDR3 totals 15 residues. The CDR3 region is CASRRERLLYNEQFF. For the CDR3, the DNA is TGTGCCAGCCGAAGAGAAAGGTTACTGTACAATGAGCAGTTCTTC.

This chain joins TRBV20-1 and TRBJ1-2, with 9 bases identical to TRBD1. Germline CDR1 is DFQATT and CDR2 is SNEGSKA (reference sequence). The V and J ends lost 6 bases and 8 bases, in that order; junction bases with no gene match: 13. This CDR3 has 14 amino acids. The CDR3 spells CSATRDRASGGYTF. For the CDR3, the DNA is TGCAGTGCAACCCGGGACAGGGCGTCGGGGGGCTACACCTTC.

This clonotype is judged medium-sized. The genes are TRBV5-1 and TRBJ2-7, with TRBD1 identical over 8 bases. V shed 5 bases, J shed 4 bases, and the junction held 8 bases outside the gene matches. Germline V gene lookup returns CDR1 SGHRS and CDR2 YFSETQ. The CDR3 has 14 amino acids. The CDR3 nucleotides read TGCGCCAGCAGTTCCGGGACAGGCTTTTACGAGCAGTACTTC. Protein product: CASSSGTGFYEQYF.

Many counts were recorded for this clonotype. The rearrangement joins TRBV5-5 to TRBJ2-1; no firm D call. The CDR3 extends over 16 amino acids. The V gene's germline CDR1 is SGHKS and CDR2 YYEKEE (reference sequence). Trimming took off 0 bases at V and 0 bases at J, with 10 bases between the two ends. CDR3: CASSLGWQDSYNEQFF. Here the CDR3 DNA reads TGTGCCAGCAGCTTGGGGTGGCAAGACTCCTACAATGAGCAGTTCTTC. The full variable domain, rest sourced from reference TRBV5-5 and TRBJ2-1, is DAGVTQSPTHLIKTRGQQVTLRCSPISGHKSVSWYQQVLGQGPQFIFQYYEKEERGRGNFPDRFSARQFPNYSSELNVNALLLGDSALYLCASSLGWQDSYNEQFFGPGTRLTVL.

The CDR3 nucleotides read TGCGCCAGCAGCCAAGATGCTAGCTCCTACGAGCAGTACTTC. Encoded protein: CASSQDASSYEQYF. The V gene is TRBV4-1, the J gene TRBJ2-7; D call uncertain. V was cut by 0 bases and J by 0 bases, with 6 bases left in between. The V gene's germline CDR1 is MGHRA and CDR2 YSYEKL. The CDR3 length is 14 residues.

This clonotype was picked up many times. The chain links TRBV9 to TRBJ1-1; D unresolved. Germline CDR1 and CDR2: SGDLS and YYNGEE. This CDR3 comprises 15 residues. Trimming took 0 bases from V and 4 from J, leaving 13 bases between them. Here the CDR3 DNA reads TGTGCCAGCAGCGTAGGTCGGCGGTTAGGCACTGAAGCTTTCTTT. Protein product: CASSVGRRLGTEAFF.

The gene calls are TRBV5-1 and TRBJ2-2; 11 positions agree with TRBD1. The CDR3 consists of 16 residues. Germline trimming cut 4 bases from V and 9 bases from J; bases unmatched to any gene: 11. Germline V gene lookup returns CDR1 SGHRS and CDR2 YFSETQ. CDR3 loop: CASSPAGTGGSWELFF. The CDR3 DNA follows: TGCGCCAGCAGCCCCGCCGGGACAGGGGGATCCTGGGAGCTGTTTTTT. The variable domain in full, completed from reference TRBV5-1 and TRBJ2-2, reads KAGVTQTPRYLIKTRGQQVTLSCSPISGHRSVSWYQQTPGQGLQFLFEYFSETQRNKGNFPGRFSGRQFSNSRSEMNVSTLELGDSALYLCASSPAGTGGSWELFFGEGSRLTVL.

This clonotype has only one observation. The genes are TRBV12-3 or TRBV12-4 and TRBJ2-2; no reliable D call. V dropped 7 bases and J dropped 2 bases, with 11 bases sitting between them. The CDR3 has 14 amino acids. CDR3 nucleotides: TGTGCCAGCAAGGAACAGATAAACACCGGGGAGCTGTTTTTT. It yields the protein CASKEQINTGELFF.

This clonotype was observed at least ten times. The rearrangement links TRBV5-4 to TRBJ1-5, with 8 nucleotides matching TRBD1. V shed 3 bases and J 3 bases; nucleotides not matched to a gene: 5. The V gene's germline CDR1 is SGHNT and CDR2 YYREEE (reference sequence). The CDR3 totals 15 residues. The CDR3 coding sequence is TGTGCCAGCAGCTCGACAGGGGCCCCCAATCAGCCCCAGCATTTT. Translated: CASSSTGAPNQPQHF.

The V call is TRBV15, the J call TRBJ1-5, with D hard to call. This CDR3 region has 13 residues. The germline V gene has CDR1 LNHNV and CDR2 YYDKDF (reference sequence). V was cut by 4 bases and J by 0 bases, with 4 bases left in between. The CDR3 spells CATSTYSNQPQHF. The CDR3 coding sequence is TGTGCCACCAGCACCTATAGCAATCAGCCCCAGCATTTT.

The rearrangement links TRBV6-1 to TRBJ2-6; TRBD2 aligns across 12 bases. The CDR3 has 17 amino acids. Looked up from germline, CDR1 is MNHNS and CDR2 is SASEGT. V dropped 4 bases and J dropped 2; count of bases not matched to a gene: 3. CDR3 DNA sequence: TGTGCCAGCAGTGGGACTAGCGGGACGGCTGGGGCCAACGTCCTGACTTTC. Protein product: CASSGTSGTAGANVLTF.

Details on this clonotype: The likely explanation is a read error, given a far larger clone one base away. The chain is built from TRBV6-2 or TRBV6-3 and TRBJ2-2, with TRBD2 identical over 8 bases. The CDR3 is 15 amino acids. CDR1 and CDR2 from the germline V gene are MNHEY and SVGEGT. The J segment lost 2 bases and the V segment lost 5 bases, leaving 4 bases of the junction unmatched. This CDR3 reads CASSPGLVNTGELFF. DNA of the CDR3: TGTGCCAGCAGTCCGGGACTAGTAAACACCGGGGAGCTGTTTTTT.

This clonotype is deemed medium-sized. The chain employs TRBV11-2 and TRBJ2-7, with 10 bases identical to TRBD2. CDR3 length equals 16 residues. CDR1 and CDR2 from the germline V gene are SGHAT and FQNNGV. J was trimmed by 0 bases and V by 5 bases; bases with no gene match: 7. CDR3 DNA: TGTGCCAGCAGCACCCCGGGACTAGCGAACTCCTACGAGCAGTACTTC. Amino acid sequence: CASSTPGLANSYEQYF.

There are many counts of this clonotype. Since a much larger clone is just one base distant, this may be a read error. DNA for the CDR3: TGTGCCAGCATCCAAAGCTACGAGCAGTACTTC. This codes for CASIQSYEQYF. The rearrangement joins TRBV3-1 to TRBJ2-7; D gene unclear. CDR1 and CDR2 (germline): LGHDT, YNNKEL (reference sequence). This CDR3 spans 11 amino acids.

This clonotype is medium-sized. This chain links TRBV7-6 with TRBJ2-2; no definite D call. Looked up from germline, CDR1 is SGHVS and CDR2 is FNYEAQ. Trimming took 9 bases from V and 3 from J, leaving 29 bases between them. This CDR3 is built from 19 residues. The CDR3 DNA reads as TGTGCCAGATATATTGGCCCTCCAAACAGCAGAAACTACACCGGGGAGCTGTTTTTT. Translation gives CARYIGPPNSRNYTGELFF. Drawing the rest from reference TRBV7-6 and TRBJ2-2, the complete variable domain is GAGVSQSPRYKVTKRGQDVALRCDPISGHVSLYWYRQALGQGPEFLTYFNYEAQQDKSGLPNDRFSAERPEGSISTLTIQRTEQRDSAMYRCARYIGPPNSRNYTGELFFGEGSRLTVL.

This clonotype was recorded at least ten times. The CDR3 sequence is CASSSTDYEQYF. The CDR3 region has the DNA TGTGCCAGCAGCTCAACAGATTACGAGCAGTACTTC. The chain couples TRBV9 to TRBJ2-7; D is uncertain. Trimming removed 4 bases at V and 4 bases at J, with 9 bases between. Germline-derived CDR1 and CDR2 are SGDLS and YYNGEE. The CDR3 is 12 residues long.